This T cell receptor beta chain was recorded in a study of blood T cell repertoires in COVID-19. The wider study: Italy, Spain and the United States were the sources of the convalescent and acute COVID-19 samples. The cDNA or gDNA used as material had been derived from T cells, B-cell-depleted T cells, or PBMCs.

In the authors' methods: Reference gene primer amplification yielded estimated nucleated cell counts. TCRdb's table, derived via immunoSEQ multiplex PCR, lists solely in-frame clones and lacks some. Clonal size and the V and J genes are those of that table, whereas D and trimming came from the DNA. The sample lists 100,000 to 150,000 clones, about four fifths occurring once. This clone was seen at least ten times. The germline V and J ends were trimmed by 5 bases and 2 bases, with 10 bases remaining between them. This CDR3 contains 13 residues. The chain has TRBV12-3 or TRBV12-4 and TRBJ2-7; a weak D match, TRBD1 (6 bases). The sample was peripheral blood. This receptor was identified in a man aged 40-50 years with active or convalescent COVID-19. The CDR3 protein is CASSNRVTYEQYF. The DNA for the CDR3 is TGTGCCAGCAGTAACAGGGTTACCTACGAGCAGTACTTC.